Listed here are 30 T cell receptor beta chains from one sample, sequenced in a study of blood T cells in healthy people across ages. A second PCR of roughly 7 to 11 cycles used a sample-barcoded 5' primer and a J-beta primer mix. MiXCR was run by TCRdb on the 5' RACE reads, yielding one entry per CDR3 protein. The data contain 1,800,000 or so distinct CDR3 sequences, approximately 39% of them singletons. The sequenced sample was blood. The receptor set was obtained from a human donor in good health.

Concerning this clonotype itself: This sequence may be a read error, since a much larger clone differs from it by one base. The V gene is TRBV7-2, the J gene TRBJ2-7, with D tentatively TRBD2 (6 bases). The CDR3 runs to 13 residues. CDR1 is SGHTA and CDR2 is FQGNSA in the germline V gene. Here the CDR3 DNA reads TGTGTCAGCAGCTTCGGAGGGTACTACGAGCAGTACTTC. Translated: CVSSFGGYYEQYF.

The genes are TRBV4-3 and TRBJ2-7; 8 bases are shared with TRBD2. There are 13 residues in the CDR3. CDR1 and CDR2 (germline): LGHNA, YSLEER. The ends lost 4 bases at V and 4 bases at J; junction bases unmatched: 3. The CDR3 loop reads CASSRGLAYEQYF. CDR3 sequence (DNA): TGCGCCAGCAGCCGTGGACTAGCTTACGAGCAGTACTTC.

The gene calls are TRBV7-9 and TRBJ1-1, with D unresolved. This CDR3 has 13 residues. V shed 5 bases and J shed 10 bases, with 17 bases lying between them. The germline V gene has CDR1 SEHNR and CDR2 FQNEAQ (reference sequence). CDR3 amino acids: CASSLLGPGGAFF. The CDR3 DNA follows: TGTGCCAGCAGCCTCCTCGGACCTGGAGGAGCTTTCTTT.

The chain combines TRBV28 with TRBJ2-1, with 8 bases that match TRBD2. The germline CDR1 and CDR2 sequences are MDHEN and SYDVKM. V was pared by 8 bases and J by 1 base, with 22 bases of the junction left unmatched. This CDR3 comprises 20 residues. CDR3: CASGTGEAGEGSTSYNEQFF. The CDR3 nucleotides read TGTGCCAGCGGTACAGGAGAAGCGGGGGAAGGGTCTACGTCCTACAATGAGCAGTTCTTC.

V is TRBV6-5 and J is TRBJ2-7; no firm D call. Germline-derived CDR1 and CDR2 are MNHEY and SVGAGI. Trimming pared 4 bases from V and 2 bases from J, leaving 12 bases between. This CDR3 spans 14 amino acids. This CDR3 is CASSWTSSAYEQYF. CDR3 DNA: TGTGCCAGCAGTTGGACCTCCTCCGCCTACGAGCAGTACTTC.

This clonotype was observed a few times. The chain couples TRBV7-2 to TRBJ2-3; D is undetermined. Germline assignment: CDR1 SGHTA and CDR2 FQGNSA. Trimming shortened V by 1 base and J by 4 bases, and 12 bases separated the two germline ends. The length of the CDR3 is 15 residues. The CDR3 DNA is TGTGCCAGCAGCTTAGAAAGATCCCTCGCAGATACGCAGTATTTT. Its translation: CASSLERSLADTQYF.

The table lists this clonotype with a few counts. The chain is built from TRBV12-3 or TRBV12-4 and TRBJ1-1, with a weak D call TRBD1 (6 bases). CDR3 length: 13 residues. Trimming removed 6 bases at V and 2 bases at J, with 10 bases between. The CDR3 loop reads CASSGDINTEAFF. Here the CDR3 DNA reads TGTGCCAGCAGCGGGGACATCAACACTGAAGCTTTCTTT.

This clonotype was observed a few times. The rearrangement uses TRBV20-1 and TRBJ2-7; tentatively, D is TRBD1 (5 bases). The CDR3 sequence is 13 residues long. Trimming stripped 3 bases from V and 0 bases from J, with 9 bases between. In germline, CDR1 is DFQATT, CDR2 SNEGSKA (reference sequence). The DNA of the CDR3 is TGCAGTGCTAGTTTGGACAACTCCTACGAGCAGTACTTC. Translation: CSASLDNSYEQYF.

The rearrangement links TRBV29-1 to TRBJ2-1; 7 nucleotides line up with TRBD1. The length of the CDR3 is 14 residues. V shed 4 bases and J 0 bases; nucleotides not matched to a gene: 3. Germline V gene sequence: CDR1 SQVTM, CDR2 ANQGSEA. CDR3 sequence (DNA): TGCAGCGTTGTAGACAGGGTCTCCTACAATGAGCAGTTCTTC. As protein: CSVVDRVSYNEQFF.

The sample holds a few counts of this clonotype. The gene calls are TRBV9 and TRBJ1-2; D might be TRBD1 (6 bases). The V end was cut by 3 bases, the J end by 8 bases, with 11 bases between. This CDR3 is built from 12 residues. Per the germline V gene, CDR1 is SGDLS and CDR2 is YYNGEE. This CDR3 is CASSAGQSGYTF. In DNA, the CDR3 is TGTGCCAGCAGCGCCGGACAGTCAGGCTACACCTTC.

The gene calls are TRBV5-1 and TRBJ2-1, with 14 bases identical to TRBD2. Losses at the gene ends were 0 bases for V and 8 bases for J; bases not matched to a gene: 7. Germline CDR1 is SGHRS and CDR2 is YFSETQ. The CDR3 is 17 amino acids. The CDR3 spells CASSLATSGGARDEQFF. DNA for the CDR3: TGCGCCAGCAGCTTGGCGACTAGCGGGGGGGCTCGAGATGAGCAGTTCTTC. The whole variable domain, remainder taken from reference TRBV5-1 and TRBJ2-1, is KAGVTQTPRYLIKTRGQQVTLSCSPISGHRSVSWYQQTPGQGLQFLFEYFSETQRNKGNFPGRFSGRQFSNSRSEMNVSTLELGDSALYLCASSLATSGGARDEQFFGPGTRLTVL.

This clonotype was seen repeatedly, ten times or more. The chain carries TRBV29-1 and TRBJ2-1; perhaps TRBD1 as D (7 bases). Per germline, CDR1 SQVTM and CDR2 ANQGSEA. V lost 3 bases and J 3 bases, leaving 12 bases between the germline ends. The CDR3 runs to 14 residues. The CDR3, as DNA: TGCAGCGTTGATGGAGGGGGCGTCTACAATGAGCAGTTCTTC. Translated, it gives CSVDGGGVYNEQFF.

The chain has TRBV9 and TRBJ2-3, with D possibly TRBD2 on 7 matching bases. This CDR3 is 15 amino acids long. Trimming pared 4 bases from V and 5 bases from J, leaving 17 bases between. The germline gives CDR1 SGDLS, CDR2 YYNGEE. CDR3 loop: CASSPHGQRGDTQYF. The CDR3 DNA follows: TGTGCCAGCAGCCCACACGGACAGCGGGGAGATACGCAGTATTTT.

The chain employs TRBV28 and TRBJ2-5, with TRBD1 identical over 10 bases. The DNA end favors TRBJ2-7, so the J call may be wrong. CDR3 length: 14 amino acids. CDR1 and CDR2 from the germline V gene are MDHEN and SYDVKM. CDR3 DNA: TGTGCCAGCAGTTTAGACGGACAGGGGGACGAGCAGTACTTC. This codes for CASSLDGQGDEQYF.

This clonotype occurred once. The chain joins TRBV19 to TRBJ1-5; TRBD1 matches at 7 bases. V shed 5 bases and J 6 bases; nucleotides not matched to a gene: 13. The CDR3 runs 16 residues. The germline V gene has CDR1 LNHDA and CDR2 SQIVND (reference sequence). The CDR3 spells CASSPIGDSLTQPQHF. The CDR3 DNA is TGTGCCAGTAGTCCCATCGGGGACAGTCTAACTCAGCCCCAGCATTTT.

CDR3 in amino acids: CASSLVVGRDTQYF. The DNA for the CDR3 is TGTGCCAGCAGCTTAGTCGTGGGGCGTGATACGCAGTATTTT. The chain combines TRBV7-9 with TRBJ2-3; tentative D call: TRBD1 (5 bases). The CDR3 runs to 14 residues. V shed 1 base and J shed 6 bases, with 11 bases lying between them. Germline lookup yields CDR1 SEHNR and CDR2 FQNEAQ (reference sequence).

This sequence joins TRBV28 and TRBJ2-7; D remains ambiguous. Trimming removed 3 bases at V and 1 base at J, with 13 bases between. Germline V gives CDR1 MDHEN, CDR2 SYDVKM. This CDR3 region has 15 residues. This CDR3 is CASSFDGWVSYEQYF. CDR3 DNA sequence: TGTGCCAGCAGTTTTGACGGCTGGGTGTCCTACGAGCAGTACTTC.

This chain uses TRBV4-2 with TRBJ1-3; D is perhaps TRBD1 (6 bases). This CDR3 spans 15 amino acids. The germline CDR1 and CDR2 sequences are LGHNA and YNFKEQ. Deletions cut 4 bases from V and 2 bases from J, with 12 bases between. The CDR3 is CASSRQQGTGNTIYF. The CDR3 DNA reads TGTGCCAGCAGCCGCCAACAGGGAACTGGAAACACCATATATTTT.

This clonotype was observed a few times. The chain recombines TRBV4-3 with TRBJ2-7; 11 bases are shared with TRBD2. The CDR3 contains 14 residues. The J segment lost 10 bases and the V segment lost 4 bases, leaving 9 bases of the junction unmatched. Germline CDR1 reads LGHNA; CDR2 reads YSLEER. CDR3 nucleotide sequence: TGCGCCAGCAGCCTCACTAGGACTAGCGGGTACCAGTACTTC. As protein: CASSLTRTSGYQYF.

The rearrangement links TRBV7-2 to TRBJ2-5; 7 bases are a match to TRBD1. The V gene's germline CDR1 is SGHTA and CDR2 FQGNSA. The CDR3 is 16 residues long. Trimming removed 5 bases from V and 5 bases from J; junction bases left unmatched: 14. The CDR3 spells CASSPRTGPQGETQYF. The CDR3 bases are TGTGCCAGCAGCCCTAGAACCGGACCACAGGGGGAGACCCAGTACTTC.

This clonotype occurred a few times. The rearrangement uses TRBV27 and TRBJ2-5; 10 nucleotides line up with TRBD2. Trimming cost V 5 bases and J 4 bases; bases outside gene matches: 4. The CDR3 totals 14 residues. The germline V gene encodes CDR1 MNHEY and CDR2 SMNVEV (reference sequence). The CDR3 protein is CASSERTSGETQYF. The CDR3, as DNA: TGTGCCAGCAGTGAACGGACTAGCGGAGAGACCCAGTACTTC.

This clonotype was picked up a small number of times. The chain uses TRBV29-1 and TRBJ2-6; D remains unclear. This CDR3 has 14 amino acids. Trimming pared 6 bases from V and 0 bases from J, leaving 9 bases between. Germline lookup yields CDR1 SQVTM and CDR2 ANQGSEA. The CDR3 DNA reads TGCAGCGTAACCTCGGGCTCTGGGGCCAACGTCCTGACTTTC. It is translated as CSVTSGSGANVLTF.

This clonotype turned up a few times. The CDR3 bases are TGCGCCAGCAGCTTCTCGAATTCTCGAACAGATACGCAGTATTTT. Translation: CASSFSNSRTDTQYF. The rearrangement links TRBV5-1 to TRBJ2-3; D not certain. Germline V lookup: CDR1 SGHRS, CDR2 YFSETQ. The germline V and J ends were trimmed by 2 bases and 3 bases, with 13 bases remaining between them. This CDR3 has 15 residues.

V gene TRBV11-3 combines with J gene TRBJ1-1, with D possibly being TRBD1 (5 bases). Trimming removed 1 base at V and 2 bases at J, with 11 bases between. Germline V lookup: CDR1 SGHNT, CDR2 YENEEA. The CDR3 covers 15 residues. The DNA of the CDR3 is TGTGCCAGCAGCTTAGCGTGGGGACCCAACACTGAAGCTTTCTTT. It translates to CASSLAWGPNTEAFF.

This clonotype was detected many times. The CDR3, as DNA: TGCAGTGCTAGAGTCCGGCAAGAGCAGTTCTTC. Protein: CSARVRQEQFF. The chain combines TRBV20-1 with TRBJ2-1; unclear D gene. Germline V gives CDR1 DFQATT, CDR2 SNEGSKA (reference sequence). This CDR3 is built from 11 residues. The V gene lost 1 base and the J gene lost 10 bases, with 8 bases spanning the gap.

This clonotype was counted a few times. This chain links TRBV12-3 or TRBV12-4 with TRBJ2-3; D perhaps matches TRBD2 (6 bases). V gave up 5 bases and J gave up 9 bases, with 15 bases separating them. This CDR3 region has 13 residues. CDR3 sequence: CASSDDAGYTQYF. The CDR3 DNA sequence: TGTGCCAGCAGTGATGACGCGGGATACACGCAGTATTTT.

V usage is TRBV24-1 and J usage is TRBJ2-1; 10 nucleotides agree with TRBD2. This CDR3 has 16 residues. V gave up 9 bases and J gave up 2 bases; unmatched junction bases: 9. CDR1 is KGHDR, CDR2 SFDVKD, per germline. CDR3 loop: CATQSGGALTYNEQFF. CDR3 bases: TGTGCCACCCAAAGCGGGGGGGCCCTCACCTACAATGAGCAGTTCTTC.

The rearrangement uses TRBV29-1 and TRBJ1-1, with no clear D. Deletions cut 2 bases from V and 0 bases from J, with 10 bases between. Germline V gives CDR1 SQVTM, CDR2 ANQGSEA. The CDR3 is made up of 14 amino acids. CDR3 in amino acids: CSVELQAMNTEAFF. The CDR3 DNA sequence: TGCAGCGTTGAATTGCAGGCCATGAACACTGAAGCTTTCTTT.

This clonotype showed up many times. The V gene is TRBV7-2, the J gene TRBJ2-4; 7 bases agree with TRBD1. Germline loops: CDR1 SGHTA, CDR2 FQGNSA. CDR3 length: 14 amino acids. J gave up 9 bases and V 5 bases, and 10 bases lay outside the gene matches. The CDR3, as DNA: TGTGCCAGCAGCCGATTGGACAGGTTGGGCATTCAGTACTTC. Protein: CASSRLDRLGIQYF. The full variable domain, its missing parts supplied by reference TRBV7-2 and TRBJ2-4, is GAGVSQSPSNKVTEKGKDVELRCDPISGHTALYWYRQSLGQGLEFLIYFQGNSAPDKSGLPSDRFSAERTGGSVSTLTIQRTQQEDSAVYLCASSRLDRLGIQYFGAGTRLSVL.

The chain couples TRBV28 to TRBJ2-3; D is unresolved. Trimming left V 5 bases short and J 6 bases short, with 27 bases between. The CDR3 sequence is 18 residues long. Germline V gene sequence: CDR1 MDHEN, CDR2 SYDVKM. As DNA, the CDR3 is TGTGCCAGCAGTCCCCACCCGGTCCATTGGGTTTTACCGGATACGCAGTATTTT. This codes for CASSPHPVHWVLPDTQYF.